This TCR beta chain was captured by sequencing in a study of radiotherapy plus CTLA-4 blockade in lung cancer. Study in general: Overall, approximately 17% of patients showed an objective response, while 25% to 40% attained disease control.

Here immunoSEQ multiplex PCR was the method, and the copy in TCRdb shows in-frame clones only, minus some. The sample has roughly 88,000 clones; around four fifths are singletons. In chemo-refractory metastatic non-small-cell lung cancer, patients got ipilimumab CTLA-4 blockade together with focal radiation. Whole-study findings and limits: In blood, after radiotherapy plus ipilimumab, tumor-derived TCR clones expanded. Early blood T cell clone dynamics reportedly forecast response best, with interferon-beta.

Germline loops: CDR1 SGHNT, CDR2 YYREEE (reference sequence). The V segment lost 4 bases and the J segment 0 bases; nucleotides outside the gene matches: 5. There are 18 residues in the CDR3. Points on this clone: Its specificity is not known.

The chain combines TRBV5-4 with TRBJ2-1, with 15 bases matching TRBD2. This TCR was sampled from a human donor with non-small cell lung cancer who had stable disease on radiotherapy plus ipilimumab. Sequenced here: peripheral blood, sampled from a patient treated with radiotherapy plus ipilimumab. DNA of the CDR3: TGTGCCAGCAGCCCGGGACTAGCGGGAGGCCGCTCCTACAATGAGCAGTTCTTC. It is translated as CASSPGLAGGRSYNEQFF.